Listed below are T cell receptor beta chains from one sample, sequenced in a study of blood T cell repertoires in COVID-19. Produced via immunoSEQ multiplex PCR; TCRdb's table is partial and in-frame only. Here the sample spans about 190,000 clones, about 88% being singletons. The sample was peripheral blood. Source of these receptors: a man aged 25-45 years with acute or convalescent COVID-19. Each CDR3 is given with its conserved first and last residue. A D gene is named only where the DNA matches it firmly. Only part of the rows carry a size: once, few, many, or a class if the clone is expanded.

v_call	clone_size	d_call	j_call	cdr3_nt	cdr3_aa
TRBV27	NA	NA	TRBJ2-7	TGTGCCAGCAGTCCGATCGTCGGGTACGAGCAGTACTTC	CASSPIVGYEQYF
TRBV5-1	NA	NA	TRBJ2-7	TGCGCCAGCAGTCGGGAGCTAAAGGTCGAGCAGTACTTC	CASSRELKVEQYF
TRBV23-1	NA	TRBD1	TRBJ1-1	TGCGCCAGCAGTCAAAAGAAACAGGGGGCGCGGACTGAAGCTTTCTTT	CASSQKKQGARTEAFF
TRBV9	NA	NA	TRBJ1-2	TGTGCCAGCAGCGTAGAAGGTGTCCGGCCCGGGGGCTACACCTTC	CASSVEGVRPGGYTF
TRBV6-5	NA	NA	TRBJ1-1	TGTGCCAGCAGTCTGACCCCGGGGGACACTGAAGCTTTCTTT	CASSLTPGDTEAFF
TRBV7-9	NA	NA	TRBJ2-2	TGTGCCAGCAGCTTAGGTTTTGTTAAGAACACCGGGGAGCTGTTTTTT	CASSLGFVKNTGELFF
TRBV2	NA	NA	TRBJ2-2	TGTGCCAGCAGGCGGGGAAGCACCGGGGAGCTGTTTTTT	CASRRGSTGELFF
TRBV27	NA	TRBD2	TRBJ2-5	TGTGCCAGCAGTTTAACCGGGAGGGTGACGGGGTTGGAGACCCAGTACTTC	CASSLTGRVTGLETQYF
TRBV10-1	NA	TRBD2	TRBJ2-1	TGCGCCAGCAGTAGGACTAGCGGGAGGGCGGGTGAGCAGTTCTTC	CASSRTSGRAGEQFF
TRBV19	few	NA	TRBJ1-2	TGTGCCAGTACTCCTTTGGGGGGAAGCGGCTATGGCTACACCTTC	CASTPLGGSGYGYTF
TRBV3-1/TRBV3-2	NA	NA	TRBJ2-1	TGTGCCAGCAGCCGGGACTCCCAAACCTACAATGAGCAGTTCTTC	CASSRDSQTYNEQFF
TRBV20-1	NA	NA	TRBJ1-1	TGCAGTGCGCCACAGGGTGAAGCTTTCTTT	CSAPQGEAFF
TRBV28	NA	NA	TRBJ1-1	TGTGCCAGCATGGGGGGAGGGGTTCAGGACACTGAAGCTTTCTTT	CASMGGGVQDTEAFF
TRBV6-5	NA	NA	TRBJ1-5	TGTGCCAGCAGGACAGGATGGAATCAGCCCCAGCATTTT	CASRTGWNQPQHF
TRBV3-1/TRBV3-2	NA	TRBD2	TRBJ2-3	TGTGCCAGCAGTACAAACCTAGCGGGGGGGCATACAGATACGCAGTATTTT	CASSTNLAGGHTDTQYF
TRBV5-1	NA	TRBD1	TRBJ2-7	TGCGCCAGCAGCTTTGCGGGACAGGGAGTTTCCGAGCAGTACTTC	CASSFAGQGVSEQYF
TRBV6-2/TRBV6-3	NA	NA	TRBJ2-7	TGTGCCAGCAGTTACCATGTAGCCAGGGCGCCTTACGAGCAGTACTTC	CASSYHVARAPYEQYF
TRBV3-1/TRBV3-2	once	NA	TRBJ1-6	TGTGCCAGCCGAGGGGGCTCCTATAATTCACCCCTCCACTTT	CASRGGSYNSPLHF
TRBV7-3	NA	TRBD1	TRBJ1-1	TGTGCCAGCAGCTTTTTAGGGGGCAACACTGAAGCTTTCTTT	CASSFLGGNTEAFF
TRBV7-2	NA	NA	TRBJ1-5	TGTGCCAGCAGCCTAGGGGCAGGGGAAGGGAATCAGCCCCAGCATTTT	CASSLGAGEGNQPQHF
TRBV5-4	NA	TRBD1	TRBJ1-1	TGTGCCAGCAGCTTGGACAGGGGGACTGAAGCTTTCTTT	CASSLDRGTEAFF
TRBV10-3	NA	TRBD2	TRBJ2-1	TGTGCCATCAGTGAGGGCGGTGGGGGGGACAATGAGCAGTTCTTC	CAISEGGGGDNEQFF
TRBV6-6	NA	NA	TRBJ1-1	TGTGCCAGCAGTTACACCCAGGGTGAAGCTTTCTTT	CASSYTQGEAFF
TRBV6-2/TRBV6-3	NA	NA	TRBJ1-2	TGTGCCAGCAGCTCCTTGAGAGGTGGTGGTGGCTACACCTTC	CASSSLRGGGGYTF
TRBV18	NA	NA	TRBJ1-5	TGTGCCAGCTCACCCGGGGGGGGTCATCAGCCCCAGCATTTT	CASSPGGGHQPQHF
TRBV28	once	TRBD2	TRBJ2-5	TGTGCCAGCAGTTTTCGGCCGGGGGGGCAGCAAGAGACCCAGTACTTC	CASSFRPGGQQETQYF
TRBV6-5	NA	TRBD1	TRBJ1-2	TGTGCCAGCAGTAACAGGGGGAATGGCTATGGCTACACCTTC	CASSNRGNGYGYTF
TRBV28	NA	NA	TRBJ2-6	TGTGCCAGCAGTTACGGAGCCTCTGGGGCCAACGTCCTGACTTTC	CASSYGASGANVLTF
TRBV30	few	NA	TRBJ1-6	TGTGCCTGGTTAAGGCCCCAGGGGAATTCACCCCTCCACTTT	CAWLRPQGNSPLHF
TRBV9	NA	NA	TRBJ2-1	TGTGCCAGCAGCGTAGACGGCGGGGCGGGGTTGTTACAGCAGTTCTTC	CASSVDGGAGLLQQFF
TRBV5-1	once	TRBD2	TRBJ2-1	TGCGCCAGCAGCTCATTAGCGGGGGATAATGAGCAGTTCTTC	CASSSLAGDNEQFF
TRBV28	NA	NA	TRBJ2-6	TGTGCCAGCAGTATGGTAAGGGGATTCTCTGGGGCCAACGTCCTGACTTTC	CASSMVRGFSGANVLTF
TRBV25-1	NA	TRBD1	TRBJ2-7	TGTGCCAGCAGTGAATGGGATTGGACAGGGCTGAACGAGCAGTACTTC	CASSEWDWTGLNEQYF
TRBV27	once	NA	TRBJ2-2	TGTGCCAGCACCCGGGGAGACACCGGGGAGCTGTTTTTT	CASTRGDTGELFF
TRBV28	NA	NA	TRBJ1-2	TGTGCCAGCAGTTTGAGGGAGGGCAGATACCCATCTAACTATGGCTACACCTTC	CASSLREGRYPSNYGYTF